This T cell receptor beta chain appears in the sequencing data of a study of blood T cell repertoires in COVID-19. Across the whole study: Specimens from acute and convalescent COVID-19 originated in the United States, Italy and Spain. The analysed material was cDNA or gDNA that came from T cells, B-cell-depleted T cells, or PBMCs.

The CDR3 length is 13 residues. V was shortened by 2 bases and J by 7 bases, with 11 bases between the two germline ends. Germline CDR1 SNHLY, CDR2 FYNNEI. In the original workflow: Estimates of nucleated cell counts were drawn from the amplification of reference gene primers. Repertoires were generated with immunoSEQ multiplex PCR, while TCRdb's copy carries only in-frame clones and drops some. V, J and clone size derive from that table, while D and trimming were established from the DNA sequence. Here the sample spans 190,000 or so clones, around 85% being singletons. V usage is TRBV2 and J usage is TRBJ1-1; maybe TRBD1 (5 bases). The receptor was derived from a woman in her 70s with acute or convalescent COVID-19. Sequencing input: peripheral blood. The CDR3 is CASSEQGRNEAFF. The CDR3 bases are TGTGCCAGCAGTGAACAGGGTCGGAATGAAGCTTTCTTT.